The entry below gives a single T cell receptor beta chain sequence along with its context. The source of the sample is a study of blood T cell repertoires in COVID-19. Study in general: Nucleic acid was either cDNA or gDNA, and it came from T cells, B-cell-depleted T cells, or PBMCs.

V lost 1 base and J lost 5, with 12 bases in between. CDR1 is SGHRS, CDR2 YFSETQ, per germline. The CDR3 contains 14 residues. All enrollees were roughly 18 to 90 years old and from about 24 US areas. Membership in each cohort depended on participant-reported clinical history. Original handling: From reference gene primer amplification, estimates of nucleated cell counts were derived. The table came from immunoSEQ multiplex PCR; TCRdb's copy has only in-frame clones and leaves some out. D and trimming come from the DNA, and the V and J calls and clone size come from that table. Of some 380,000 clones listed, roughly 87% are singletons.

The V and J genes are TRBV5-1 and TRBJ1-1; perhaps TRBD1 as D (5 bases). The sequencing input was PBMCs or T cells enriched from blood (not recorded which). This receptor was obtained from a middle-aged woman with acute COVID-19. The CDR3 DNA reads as TGCGCCAGCAGCTTGTTCGGGGGTGGGACTGAAGCTTTCTTT. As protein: CASSLFGGGTEAFF.